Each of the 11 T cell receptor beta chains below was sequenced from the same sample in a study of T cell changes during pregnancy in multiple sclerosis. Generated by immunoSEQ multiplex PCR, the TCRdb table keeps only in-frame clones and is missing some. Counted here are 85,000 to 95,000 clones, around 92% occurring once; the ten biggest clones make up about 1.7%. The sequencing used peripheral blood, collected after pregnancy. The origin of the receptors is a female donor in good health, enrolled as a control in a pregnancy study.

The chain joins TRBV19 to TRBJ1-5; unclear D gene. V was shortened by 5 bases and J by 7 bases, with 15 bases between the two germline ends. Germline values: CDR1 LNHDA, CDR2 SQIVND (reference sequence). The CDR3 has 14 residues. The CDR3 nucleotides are TGTGCCAGTAGTTTTCGCGGAGTAATACAGCCCCAGCATTTT. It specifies CASSFRGVIQPQHF.

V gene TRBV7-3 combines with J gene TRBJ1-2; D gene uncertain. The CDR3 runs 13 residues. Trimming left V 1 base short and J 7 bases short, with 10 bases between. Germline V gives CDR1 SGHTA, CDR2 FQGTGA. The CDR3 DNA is TGTGCCAGCAGCTTAAAACTGCCCTCTGGCTACACCTTC. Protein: CASSLKLPSGYTF.

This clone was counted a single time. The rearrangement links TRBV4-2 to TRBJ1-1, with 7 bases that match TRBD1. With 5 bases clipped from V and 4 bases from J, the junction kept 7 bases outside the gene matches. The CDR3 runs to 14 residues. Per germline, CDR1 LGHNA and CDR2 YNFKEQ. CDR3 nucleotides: TGTGCCAGCAGCACACAGGGGCTCGTCACTGAAGCTTTCTTT. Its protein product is CASSTQGLVTEAFF.

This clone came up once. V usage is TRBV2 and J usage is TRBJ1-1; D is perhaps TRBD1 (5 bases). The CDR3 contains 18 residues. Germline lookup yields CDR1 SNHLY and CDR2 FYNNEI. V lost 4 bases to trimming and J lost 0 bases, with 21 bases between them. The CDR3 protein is CASSVQAGVREMNTEAFF. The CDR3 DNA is TGTGCCAGCAGTGTACAGGCTGGCGTAAGGGAAATGAACACTGAAGCTTTCTTT.

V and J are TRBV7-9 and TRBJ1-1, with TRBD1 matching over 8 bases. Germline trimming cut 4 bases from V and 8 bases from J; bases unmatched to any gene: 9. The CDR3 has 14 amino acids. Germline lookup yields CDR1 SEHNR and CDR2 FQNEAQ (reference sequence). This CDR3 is CASSYDRGALEAFF. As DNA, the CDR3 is TGTGCCAGCAGCTACGACAGGGGAGCTCTCGAAGCTTTCTTT.

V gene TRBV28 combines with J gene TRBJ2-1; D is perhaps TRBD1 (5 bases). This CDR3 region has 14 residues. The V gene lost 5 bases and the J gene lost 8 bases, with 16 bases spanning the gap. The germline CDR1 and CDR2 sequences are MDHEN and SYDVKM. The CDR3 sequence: CASSHGGAGDEQFF. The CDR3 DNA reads TGTGCCAGCAGTCACGGTGGGGCAGGCGATGAGCAGTTCTTC.

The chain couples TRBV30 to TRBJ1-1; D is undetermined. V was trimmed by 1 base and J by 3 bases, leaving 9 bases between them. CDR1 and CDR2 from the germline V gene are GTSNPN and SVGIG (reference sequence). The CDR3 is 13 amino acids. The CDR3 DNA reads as TGTGCCTGGAGTGAAGGGAGTCACACTGAAGCTTTCTTT. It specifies CAWSEGSHTEAFF.

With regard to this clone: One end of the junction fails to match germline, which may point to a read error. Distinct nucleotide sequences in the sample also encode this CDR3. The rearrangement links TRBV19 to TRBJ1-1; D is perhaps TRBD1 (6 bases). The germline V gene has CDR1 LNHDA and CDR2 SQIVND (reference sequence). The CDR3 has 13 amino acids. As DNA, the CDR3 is TGTGCTAGTAGGACAGTCATGAACACTGAAGCTTTCTTT. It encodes CASRTVMNTEAFF.

CDR3 residues: CASRGGGSTNEKLFF. The CDR3 DNA sequence: TGCGCCAGCAGAGGGGGGGGATCAACTAATGAAAAACTGTTTTTT. This chain uses TRBV5-1 with TRBJ1-4; a possible D gene is TRBD1 (6 bases). In germline, CDR1 is SGHRS, CDR2 YFSETQ. The CDR3 totals 15 residues. Trimming shortened V by 5 bases and J by 0 bases, and 11 bases separated the two germline ends.

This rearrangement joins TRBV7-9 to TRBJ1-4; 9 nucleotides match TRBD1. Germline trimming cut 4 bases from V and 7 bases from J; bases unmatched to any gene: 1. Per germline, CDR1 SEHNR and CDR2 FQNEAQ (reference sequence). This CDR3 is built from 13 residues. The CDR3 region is CASSWTGAEKLFF. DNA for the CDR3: TGTGCCAGCAGCTGGACAGGGGCTGAAAAACTGTTTTTT.

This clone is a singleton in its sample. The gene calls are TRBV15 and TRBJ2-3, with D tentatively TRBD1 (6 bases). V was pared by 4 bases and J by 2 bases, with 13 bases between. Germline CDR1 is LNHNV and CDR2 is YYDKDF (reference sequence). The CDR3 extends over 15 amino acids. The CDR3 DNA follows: TGTGCCACCAGCATTGGGGGCAGGGCCACAGATACGCAGTATTTT. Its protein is CATSIGGRATDTQYF.